Each of the 24 T cell receptor beta chains below was sequenced from the same sample in a study of esophageal squamous cell carcinoma under preoperative chemotherapy. Using its own MiXCR run on the PCR reads, TCRdb lists one record per CDR3 protein. The sample carries some 30,000 distinct CDR3 sequences, around 50% recorded once. The time point was: before preoperative PTX-NDP chemotherapy. Sample collection was performed from a patient given preoperative chemotherapy. These receptors came from a human donor with esophageal squamous cell carcinoma. The donor label of this sample is uncertain.

By proportion, this clonotype is medium-sized. The J gene is TRBJ2-1, the V gene TRBV11-2; TRBD1 is a possible D gene (5 bases). The CDR3 contains 15 residues. From germline, CDR1 is SGHAT and CDR2 FQNNGV. V was clipped by 5 bases and J by 3 bases, with 14 bases between them. CDR3 sequence: CASSPLGQIYNEQFF. The CDR3 nucleotides are TGTGCCAGCAGCCCCTTGGGGCAGATCTACAATGAGCAGTTCTTC.

The gene calls are TRBV5-1 and TRBJ2-2; D might be TRBD1 (5 bases). Trimming removed 0 bases at V and 5 bases at J, with 11 bases between. CDR3 length equals 15 residues. CDR1 is SGHRS, CDR2 YFSETQ, per germline. As DNA, the CDR3 is TGCGCCAGCAGCTTGGACCAGGGCGGAACCGGGGAGCTGTTTTTT. This encodes CASSLDQGGTGELFF.

Concerning this clonotype: The junction does not match germline at one end; this may be a read error. The chain uses TRBV10-1 and TRBJ2-3; TRBD2 agrees at 9 bases. In germline, CDR1 is WNHNN, CDR2 SYGVQD (reference sequence). The CDR3 is 14 residues long. The CDR3 sequence is CASTELAGPDTQYF. CDR3 coding DNA: TGCGCCAGCACCGAGCTAGCGGGACCAGATACCCAGTACTTT.

The chain employs TRBV7-2 and TRBJ2-2, with 7 bases matching TRBD2. The J call is doubtful: the DNA matches TRBJ2-3 better. The germline V gene has CDR1 SGHTA and CDR2 FQGNSA. The CDR3 contains 14 residues. The CDR3, as DNA: TGTGCCAGCAGCACAGCGGGGATCACAGAGGCGCAGTATTTT. Protein: CASSTAGITEAQYF.

This clonotype was recorded many times. The V and J genes are TRBV7-9 and TRBJ2-1; no clear D gene. V was trimmed by 5 bases and J by 2 bases, leaving 16 bases between them. The CDR3 covers 16 residues. Germline loops: CDR1 SEHNR, CDR2 FQNEAQ (reference sequence). DNA of the CDR3: TGTGCCAGCAGCCCCCAAGGGATCGGTACCTACAATGAGCAGTTCTTC. It is translated as CASSPQGIGTYNEQFF.

In its sample, this clonotype is medium-sized (0.01 to 0.1%). The chain carries TRBV7-2 and TRBJ2-1; 7 bases are shared with TRBD1. The CDR3 extends over 14 amino acids. Germline trimming cut 5 bases from V and 2 bases from J; bases unmatched to any gene: 3. The germline V gene has CDR1 SGHTA and CDR2 FQGNSA. This CDR3 is CASSPGTAYNEQFF. The CDR3 region has the DNA TGTGCCAGCAGCCCCGGGACAGCCTACAATGAGCAGTTCTTC.

V usage is TRBV12-3 or TRBV12-4 and J usage is TRBJ2-4, with D perhaps given as TRBD1 or TRBD2 (5 bases each). The CDR3 totals 14 residues. V dropped 6 bases and J dropped 12 bases, with 21 bases sitting between them. CDR3 DNA sequence: TGTGCCAGCAGGTGGGGGTGTGCCAAAGATACTCAGTACTTC. This codes for CASRWGCAKDTQYF.

This rearrangement joins TRBV6-2 or TRBV6-3 to TRBJ2-3; 14 nucleotides line up with TRBD2. Germline V gene sequence: CDR1 MNHEY, CDR2 SVGEGT. V dropped 5 bases and J dropped 6; count of bases not matched to a gene: 10. The CDR3 loop spans 17 amino acids. In nucleotides, the CDR3 is TGTGCCAGCAGTCCGCCGACTAGCGGGAGGGCGTCGGATACGCAGTATTTT. Translated: CASSPPTSGRASDTQYF.

This clonotype came up many times. The chain joins TRBV11-2 to TRBJ2-5; TRBD1 matches 9 bases. Germline CDR1 SGHAT, CDR2 FQNNGV. The junction had 9 bases not matched to a gene; V was cut back by 5 bases and J by 5 bases. The CDR3 spans 15 residues. In nucleotides, the CDR3 is TGTGCCAGCAGCGTTACAGGGGGCAACGGGGAGACCCAGTACTTC. It is translated as CASSVTGGNGETQYF.

This clonotype was seen just once. The rearrangement uses TRBV7-4 and TRBJ2-2; a possible D gene is TRBD1 (5 bases). Germline values: CDR1 SGHVT, CDR2 SQSDAQ. Trimming removed 5 bases from V and 13 bases from J, with 23 bases in between. This CDR3 has 15 amino acids. CDR3 DNA: TGTGCCAGCAGCCGCCAGACAGTGAACACAGAGACGCTGTTTTTT. This gives the protein CASSRQTVNTETLFF.

This clonotype was observed a single time. V and J are TRBV11-2 and TRBJ2-1; TRBD2 might be the D (6 bases). CDR1 is SGHAT, CDR2 FQNNGV, per germline. The CDR3 has 14 amino acids. Trimming removed 1 base from V and 8 bases from J, with 12 bases in between. CDR3 in amino acids: CASSLAGEVYEQFF. In DNA, the CDR3 is TGTGCCAGCAGCTTAGCGGGGGAAGTCTATGAGCAGTTCTTC.

This clonotype was found many times. A read error may explain this, as a much larger clone is one base away. The chain carries TRBV10-1 and TRBJ2-5; TRBD2 might be the D (5 bases). CDR3 length equals 12 residues. Germline V gives CDR1 WNHNN, CDR2 SYGVQD (reference sequence). With 6 bases removed from V and 11 bases from J, the gap between germline ends came to 16 bases. The CDR3 DNA sequence: TGCGCCAGCAGCAGGACTTACAATGAGCAGTACTTC. Translating it yields CASSRTYNEQYF.

This chain uses TRBV7-3 with TRBJ2-3; no clear D. Deletions cut 4 bases from V and 5 bases from J, with 13 bases between. CDR1 is SGHTA and CDR2 is FQGTGA in the germline V gene. CDR3 length: 14 residues. The CDR3 reads CASSSRASEDTQYF. DNA for the CDR3: TGTGCCAGCAGCTCCAGAGCAAGCGAAGATACGCAGTATTTT. Full variable domain (missing parts from reference TRBV7-3 and TRBJ2-3): GAGVSQTPSNKVTEKGKYVELRCDPISGHTALYWYRQSLGQGPEFLIYFQGTGAADDSGLPNDRFFAVRPEGSVSTLKIQRTERGDSAVYLCASSSRASEDTQYFGPGTRLTVL.

The chain carries TRBV12-5 and TRBJ2-5, with a weak D call TRBD2 (6 bases). CDR1 LGHNT and CDR2 FRNRAP come from the germline V gene. Trimming removed 2 bases at V and 12 bases at J, with 19 bases between. The CDR3 is made up of 14 amino acids. The CDR3 nucleotides are TGTGCTAGTGGTTTGAGGGGACTTTACCCCCCGGAGTACTTC. Translation: CASGLRGLYPPEYF. Filled out from reference TRBV12-5 and TRBJ2-5, the complete variable domain reads DARVTQTPRHKVTEMGQEVTMRCQPILGHNTVFWYRQTMMQGLELLAYFRNRAPLDDSGMPKDRFSAEMPDATLATLKIQPSEPRDSAVYFCASGLRGLYPPEYFGPGTRLLVL.

This clonotype came up many times. Given a much more abundant clone one base away, this may be a read error. The J gene is TRBJ2-1, the V gene TRBV12-3 or TRBV12-4; D call uncertain. With 1 base removed from V and 10 bases from J, the gap between germline ends came to 14 bases. The CDR3 contains 14 residues. The CDR3 nucleotides are TGTGCCAGCAGTTTAGTTCTCTGGCACTACGAGCAGTTCTTC. It translates to CASSLVLWHYEQFF.

The chain carries TRBV7-6 and TRBJ2-5; TRBD1 is a possible D gene (6 bases). The better agreement between TRBJ2-3 and the DNA end casts doubt on the J call. The V gene's germline CDR1 is SGHVS and CDR2 FNYEAQ. The CDR3 is made up of 15 amino acids. The CDR3 DNA follows: TGTGCCGGGGGCTCAGGGGCCCGGGGCCCAGAGACCCAGTATTTT. Its translation: CAGGSGARGPETQYF.

A word on this clonotype: Germline is not matched at one junction end, which may reflect a read error. The gene calls are TRBV7-9 and TRBJ2-3; no definite D call. Germline lookup yields CDR1 SEHNR and CDR2 FQNEAQ (reference sequence). The CDR3 is 14 amino acids. DNA of the CDR3: TGTGCCAGCACGTGGCTGTGTGCCAAAGACACGCAGTATTTC. Amino acid sequence: CASTWLCAKDTQYF.

With respect to this clonotype: Here the CDR3 omits its conserved ending phenylalanine or tryptophan, so a read error is the likely source. The rearrangement uses TRBV7-6 and TRBJ2-5, with D perhaps matching TRBD1 or TRBD2 (6 bases each). The DNA end is a closer match to TRBJ2-1, so the J assignment may be wrong. The V gene's germline CDR1 is SGHVS and CDR2 FNYEAQ. The CDR3 length is 14 residues. The CDR3 reads CASGLDGGQETQFL. CDR3 bases: TGTGCCAGCGGCTTAGACGGGGGCCAAGAGACCCAGTTCTTG.

This clonotype came up a few times. The CDR3 coding sequence is TGTGCCAGCGGCGGGCAGGGAGGGCGAGAGCCAGATACGCAGTACTTC. It translates to CASGGQGGREPDTQYF. V and J are TRBV7-2 and TRBJ2-3; 7 nucleotides match TRBD2. The J call could be wrong; TRBJ2-7 is a better fit for the DNA end. Germline V CDR1 and CDR2: SGHTA, FQGNSA. The CDR3 is made up of 16 amino acids.

The chain couples TRBV7-2 to TRBJ2-4; D perhaps matches TRBD2 (7 bases). The J call is in doubt because the DNA end fits TRBJ2-5 better. CDR1 is SGHTA, CDR2 FQGNSA, per germline. The length of the CDR3 is 18 residues. The CDR3 nucleotides are TGTGCCAGCAGCTATACGGGGAGGGGGGGCGGTGACCAAGAGACCCAGTACTTC. It translates to CASSYTGRGGGDQETQYF.

The genes are TRBV7-3 and TRBJ2-1; 9 positions agree with TRBD1. This CDR3 is 14 amino acids long. V was clipped by 6 bases and J by 5 bases; unmatched bases: 5. Per the germline V gene, CDR1 is SGHTA and CDR2 is FQGTGA. The CDR3, as DNA: TGTGCCAGCAGTCACCGGGACAGGGACAATGAGCAGTTCTTC. Its protein product is CASSHRDRDNEQFF.

This clonotype was detected many times. The chain links TRBV12-3 or TRBV12-4 to TRBJ2-1; tentative D call: TRBD1 (6 bases). Trimming pared 1 base from V and 9 bases from J, leaving 10 bases between. This CDR3 has 13 residues. Here the CDR3 reads CASSLGEGVEQFF. The CDR3, as DNA: TGTGCCAGCAGTTTAGGAGAGGGGGTTGAGCAGTTCTTC.

This rearrangement joins TRBV5-1 to TRBJ2-2, with 12 bases identical to TRBD1. V gave up 3 bases and J gave up 0 bases; unmatched junction bases: 3. Germline assignment: CDR1 SGHRS and CDR2 YFSETQ. The CDR3 has 17 residues. In DNA, the CDR3 is TGCGCCAGCAGCTGGGGGACAGGGGGCGCGAACACCGGGGAGCTGTTTTTT. It yields the protein CASSWGTGGANTGELFF. Variable domain in full (rest from reference TRBV5-1 and TRBJ2-2): KAGVTQTPRYLIKTRGQQVTLSCSPISGHRSVSWYQQTPGQGLQFLFEYFSETQRNKGNFPGRFSGRQFSNSRSEMNVSTLELGDSALYLCASSWGTGGANTGELFFGEGSRLTVL.

In this sample, this clonotype turned up many times. The rearrangement joins TRBV27 to TRBJ2-3; D not resolved. Germline CDR1 reads MNHEY; CDR2 reads SMNVEV (reference sequence). The CDR3 has 15 residues. The V end was cut by 6 bases, the J end by 2 bases, with 15 bases between. CDR3: CASRTPLASTDTQYF. The CDR3 region has the DNA TGTGCCAGCAGGACGCCGCTGGCCTCCACAGATACGCAGTATTTT.